Listed here are 16 T cell receptor beta chains from one sample, sequenced in a study of cytomegalovirus exposure and HLA in healthy donors. Sequenced by immunoSEQ multiplex PCR; TCRdb stores in-frame clones only, minus some. Of approximately 65,000 clones in the sample, approximately 91% are singletons; the top ten hold about 3%. The sample was PBMCs. The receptors derive from a man aged 18 to 29 in good health and CMV-seronegative.

The genes are TRBV7-8 and TRBJ1-1, with 7 bases matching TRBD1. The J segment lost 1 base and the V segment lost 0 bases, leaving 2 bases of the junction unmatched. The CDR3 is made up of 15 amino acids. The germline CDR1 and CDR2 sequences are SGHVS and FQNEAQ. The chain's CDR3 is CASSLAWTGNTEAFF. The CDR3 region has the DNA TGTGCCAGCAGCTTAGCTTGGACAGGGAACACTGAAGCTTTCTTT.

The chain has TRBV19 and TRBJ1-1; 9 bases agree with TRBD1. This CDR3 has 14 residues. J was trimmed by 6 bases and V by 7 bases; bases with no gene match: 9. Germline CDR1 reads LNHDA; CDR2 reads SQIVND (reference sequence). In DNA, the CDR3 is TGTGCCAGTATTACGACAGGGGGGTATGCTGAAGCTTTCTTT. The encoded protein is CASITTGGYAEAFF.

CDR3 amino acids: CASSVDPGARGETQYF. CDR3 nucleotides: TGTGCCAGCAGCGTAGATCCAGGGGCCAGGGGAGAGACCCAGTACTTC. The V gene is TRBV9, the J gene TRBJ2-5, with D perhaps TRBD1 (6 bases). V was shortened by 0 bases and J by 4 bases, with 16 bases between the two germline ends. Germline-derived CDR1 and CDR2 are SGDLS and YYNGEE. CDR3 size: 16 residues.

V is TRBV7-9 and J is TRBJ1-2; D is perhaps TRBD1 (6 bases). With 5 bases removed from V and 6 bases from J, the gap between germline ends came to 22 bases. The CDR3 spans 16 residues. Germline lookup yields CDR1 SEHNR and CDR2 FQNEAQ (reference sequence). CDR3 DNA: TGTGCCAGCAGCCACCGGGACACCTTAATTCTAAATGGCTACACCTTC. It is translated as CASSHRDTLILNGYTF. Using reference TRBV7-9 and TRBJ1-2 for the parts outside the CDR3, the full variable domain is DTGVSQNPRHKITKRGQNVTFRCDPISEHNRLYWYRQTLGQGPEFLTYFQNEAQLEKSRLLSDRFSAERPKGSFSTLEIQRTEQGDSAMYLCASSHRDTLILNGYTFGSGTRLTVV.

The chain recombines TRBV11-1 with TRBJ1-5; D gene unclear. The CDR3 extends over 13 amino acids. Trimming took off 1 base at V and 5 bases at J, with 6 bases between the two ends. In germline, CDR1 is SGHAT, CDR2 FQDESV (reference sequence). In DNA, the CDR3 is TGTGCCAGCAGCTTAGGCGGGGATCAGCCCCAGCATTTT. Protein: CASSLGGDQPQHF.

The gene calls are TRBV10-3 and TRBJ2-3; unclear D gene. V was shortened by 0 bases and J by 0 bases, with 7 bases between the two germline ends. Germline lookup yields CDR1 ENHRY and CDR2 SYGVKD. This CDR3 has 15 amino acids. Here the CDR3 DNA reads TGTGCCATCAGTGAGTCTGTCTCTAGCACAGATACGCAGTATTTT. Residues: CAISESVSSTDTQYF.

The J gene is TRBJ2-7, the V gene TRBV19; D uncertain. This CDR3 contains 13 residues. Germline CDR1 LNHDA, CDR2 SQIVND (reference sequence). With 3 bases removed from V and 0 bases from J, the gap between germline ends came to 6 bases. CDR3 loop: CASSISGSYEQYF. The DNA of the CDR3 is TGTGCCAGTAGTATTTCAGGCTCCTACGAGCAGTACTTC.

V usage is TRBV28 and J usage is TRBJ1-3, with a tentative D call TRBD1 (6 bases). This CDR3 is built from 14 residues. Per the germline V gene, CDR1 is MDHEN and CDR2 is SYDVKM. V gave up 5 bases and J gave up 4 bases, with 12 bases separating them. Here the CDR3 reads CASSPGQLGNTIYF. For the CDR3, the DNA is TGTGCCAGCAGTCCGGGACAACTCGGAAACACCATATATTTT.

This clone was recorded once. The gene calls are TRBV14 and TRBJ2-5, with 8 bases that match TRBD2. The V gene's germline CDR1 is SGHDN and CDR2 FVKESK. After removal of 3 bases from V and 5 bases from J, the junction contained 11 bases not matched to a gene. The length of the CDR3 is 16 residues. CDR3 bases: TGTGCCAGCAGCCAGTTTTTAGGACTAGCTCGGGAGACCCAGTACTTC. Encoded protein: CASSQFLGLARETQYF.

The V call is TRBV15, the J call TRBJ1-5, with D perhaps matching TRBD1 (6 bases). The CDR3 has 17 residues. The V gene's germline CDR1 is LNHNV and CDR2 YYDKDF (reference sequence). Between the trimmed V and J ends, which lost 1 base and 2 bases, there was a span of 15 bases. CDR3 sequence (DNA): TGTGCCACCAGCAGAGGGGATACAGGGCCGGGCAATCAGCCCCAGCATTTT. It specifies CATSRGDTGPGNQPQHF.

The rearrangement joins TRBV29-1 to TRBJ2-7; no reliable D call. Per germline, CDR1 SQVTM and CDR2 ANQGSEA. V dropped 5 bases and J dropped 3 bases, with 8 bases sitting between them. The CDR3 is 11 amino acids. The CDR3 is CSVTSDYEQYF. The CDR3 nucleotides are TGCAGCGTTACCAGCGACTACGAGCAGTACTTC.

The V and J genes are TRBV5-1 and TRBJ2-7, with 9 bases lining up with TRBD1. The CDR3 sequence is 14 residues long. Unmatched junction bases numbered 7, after V lost 4 bases and J lost 5 bases. CDR1 and CDR2 from the germline V gene are SGHRS and YFSETQ. Here the CDR3 reads CASSADRGRHEQYF. CDR3 sequence (DNA): TGCGCCAGCAGCGCAGACAGGGGGAGGCACGAGCAGTACTTC.

This chain connects TRBV5-1 to TRBJ1-1; TRBD1 matches at 8 bases. The CDR3 totals 16 residues. The ends lost 6 bases at V and 1 base at J; junction bases unmatched: 11. CDR1 and CDR2 (germline): SGHRS, YFSETQ. Here the CDR3 reads CASTLALGTGNTEAFF. In DNA, the CDR3 is TGCGCCAGCACTTTAGCTCTTGGGACAGGGAACACTGAAGCTTTCTTT.

The rearrangement uses TRBV27 and TRBJ2-1, with 12 bases that match TRBD2. CDR1 and CDR2 from the germline V gene are MNHEY and SMNVEV (reference sequence). The CDR3 runs to 17 residues. After removal of 1 base from V and 4 bases from J, the junction contained 5 bases not matched to a gene. CDR3 bases: TGTGCCAGCAGTTTATACCGAGGACTAGCGGGATACAATGAGCAGTTCTTC. It specifies CASSLYRGLAGYNEQFF.

The chain uses TRBV6-1 and TRBJ1-4, with unresolved D. The CDR3 spans 13 residues. Germline V gene sequence: CDR1 MNHNS, CDR2 SASEGT. V dropped 7 bases and J dropped 7 bases, with 13 bases sitting between them. CDR3 loop: CASTIQEAEKLFF. The CDR3, as DNA: TGTGCCAGCACCATTCAGGAGGCTGAAAAACTGTTTTTT.

This sequence joins TRBV5-6 and TRBJ2-3; TRBD2 agrees at 9 bases. J was trimmed by 4 bases and V by 1 base; bases with no gene match: 4. The CDR3 runs to 15 residues. Germline CDR1 and CDR2: SGHDT and YYEEEE. The CDR3 bases are TGTGCCAGCAGCTTGCGAGCGGGAGGAGCAGATACGCAGTATTTT. It yields the protein CASSLRAGGADTQYF.